One TCR beta chain is described in this entry. As yet, its antigen is unknown. TCRdb's table, derived via immunoSEQ multiplex PCR, lists solely in-frame clones and lacks some. The repertoire holds about 140,000 clones, with approximately 83% as singletons. The sample originates from a study of T cell responses to AZD1222 COVID-19 vaccine. On the study more broadly: Doses given second, at about 4 or about 12 weeks, were pooled. The study's findings and limits: Dominant CD4 TCR responses targeted spike regions 160-218 and 743-854. A mostly white British donor set with more females was recruited, and clonal diversity was possibly underestimated. Baseline seropositives among AZD1222 recipients totaled only five or six.

CDR3 length: 13 residues. V gave up 2 bases and J gave up 6 bases, with 10 bases separating them. The rearrangement joins TRBV12-3 or TRBV12-4 to TRBJ1-1, with D unclear. The source of this sequence is an adult in good health. The sequenced sample was peripheral blood, obtained on day 0 of AZD1222 vaccination. The CDR3 reads CASSLSDRAEAFF. CDR3 sequence (DNA): TGTGCCAGCAGTTTAAGCGACCGAGCTGAAGCTTTCTTT.